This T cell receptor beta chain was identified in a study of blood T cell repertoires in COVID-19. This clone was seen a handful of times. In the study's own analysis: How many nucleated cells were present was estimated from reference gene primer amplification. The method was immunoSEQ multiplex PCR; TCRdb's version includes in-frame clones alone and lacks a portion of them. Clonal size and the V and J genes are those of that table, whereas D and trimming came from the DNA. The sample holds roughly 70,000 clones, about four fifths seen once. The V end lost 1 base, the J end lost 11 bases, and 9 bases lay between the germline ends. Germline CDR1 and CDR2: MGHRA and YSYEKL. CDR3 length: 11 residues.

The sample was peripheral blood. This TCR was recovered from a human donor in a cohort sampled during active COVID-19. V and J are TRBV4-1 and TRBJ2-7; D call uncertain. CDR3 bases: TGCGCCAGCAGCCAAGGACGCGGCGAGTACTTC. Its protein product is CASSQGRGEYF.